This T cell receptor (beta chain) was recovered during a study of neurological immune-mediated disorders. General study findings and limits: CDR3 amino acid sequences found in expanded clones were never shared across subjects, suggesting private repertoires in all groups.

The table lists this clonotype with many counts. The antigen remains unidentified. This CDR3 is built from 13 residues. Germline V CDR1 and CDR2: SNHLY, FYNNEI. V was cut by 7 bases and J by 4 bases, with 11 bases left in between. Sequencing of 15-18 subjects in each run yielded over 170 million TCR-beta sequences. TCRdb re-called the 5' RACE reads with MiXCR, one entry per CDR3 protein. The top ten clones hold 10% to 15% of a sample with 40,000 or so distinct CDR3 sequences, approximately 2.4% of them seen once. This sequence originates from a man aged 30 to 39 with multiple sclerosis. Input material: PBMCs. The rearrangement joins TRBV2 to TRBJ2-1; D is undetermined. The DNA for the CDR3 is TGTGCCAGCATCGGCAGAAATTACAATGAGCAGTTCTTC. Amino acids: CASIGRNYNEQFF.